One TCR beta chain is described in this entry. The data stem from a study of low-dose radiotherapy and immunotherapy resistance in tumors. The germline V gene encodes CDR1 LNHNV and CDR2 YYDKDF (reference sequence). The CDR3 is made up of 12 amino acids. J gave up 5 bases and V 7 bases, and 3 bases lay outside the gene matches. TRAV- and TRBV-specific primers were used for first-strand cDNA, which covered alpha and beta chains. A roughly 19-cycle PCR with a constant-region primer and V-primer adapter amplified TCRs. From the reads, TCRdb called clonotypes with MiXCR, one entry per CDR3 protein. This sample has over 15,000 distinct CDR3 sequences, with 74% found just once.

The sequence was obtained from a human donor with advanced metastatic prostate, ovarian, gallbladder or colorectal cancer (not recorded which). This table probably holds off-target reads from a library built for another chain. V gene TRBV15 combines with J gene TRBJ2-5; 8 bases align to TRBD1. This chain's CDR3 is CATTTGGETQYF. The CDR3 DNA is TGTGCCACCACCACAGGGGGGGAGACCCAGTACTTC.